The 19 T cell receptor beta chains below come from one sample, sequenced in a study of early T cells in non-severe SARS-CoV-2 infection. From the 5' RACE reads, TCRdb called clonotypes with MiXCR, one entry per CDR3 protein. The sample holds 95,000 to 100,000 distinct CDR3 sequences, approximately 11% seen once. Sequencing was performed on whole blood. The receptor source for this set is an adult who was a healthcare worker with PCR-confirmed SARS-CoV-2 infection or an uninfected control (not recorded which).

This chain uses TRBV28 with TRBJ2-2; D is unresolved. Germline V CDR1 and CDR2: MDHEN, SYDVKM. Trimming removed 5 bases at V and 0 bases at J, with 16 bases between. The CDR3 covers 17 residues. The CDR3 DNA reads TGTGCCAGCAGTGAGGTCCCGGTGGTACCGAACACCGGGGAGCTGTTTTTT. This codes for CASSEVPVVPNTGELFF.

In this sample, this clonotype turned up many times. The CDR3 reads CASSPSSGYNEQFF. In nucleotides, the CDR3 is TGTGCCAGCAGCCCATCTAGCGGGTACAATGAGCAGTTCTTC. V is TRBV3-1 and J is TRBJ2-1, with 8 bases aligning to TRBD2. The germline gives CDR1 LGHDT, CDR2 YNNKEL (reference sequence). The CDR3 consists of 14 residues. V lost 4 bases, J lost 4 bases, and 3 bases stayed unmatched.

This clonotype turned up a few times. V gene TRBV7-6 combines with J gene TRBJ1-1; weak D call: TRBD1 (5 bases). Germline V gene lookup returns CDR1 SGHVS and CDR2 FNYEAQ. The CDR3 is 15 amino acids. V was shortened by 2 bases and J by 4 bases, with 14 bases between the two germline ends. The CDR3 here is CASSLTGGVSTEAFF. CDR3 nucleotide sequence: TGTGCCAGCAGCTTAACGGGGGGTGTGAGCACTGAAGCTTTCTTT.

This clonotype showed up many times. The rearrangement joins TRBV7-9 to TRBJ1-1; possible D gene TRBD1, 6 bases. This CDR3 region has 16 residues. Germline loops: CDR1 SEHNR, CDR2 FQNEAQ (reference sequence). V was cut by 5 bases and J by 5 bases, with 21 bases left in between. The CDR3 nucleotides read TGTGCCAGCAGCCCCAGGCCGGGGGCAATAAGTACTGAAGCTTTCTTT. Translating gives CASSPRPGAISTEAFF.

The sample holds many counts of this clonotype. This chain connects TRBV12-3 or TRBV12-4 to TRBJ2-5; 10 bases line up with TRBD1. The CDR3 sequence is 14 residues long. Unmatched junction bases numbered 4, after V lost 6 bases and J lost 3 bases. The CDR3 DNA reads TGTGCCAGCAGCGGAGGGACAGGGGAAGAGACCCAGTACTTC. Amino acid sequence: CASSGGTGEETQYF.

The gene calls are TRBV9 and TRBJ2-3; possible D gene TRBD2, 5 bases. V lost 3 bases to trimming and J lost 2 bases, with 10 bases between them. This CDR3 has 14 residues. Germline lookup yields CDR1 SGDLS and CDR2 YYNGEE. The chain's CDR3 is CASSEKTNTDTQYF. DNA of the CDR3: TGTGCCAGCAGCGAGAAGACTAACACAGATACGCAGTATTTT.

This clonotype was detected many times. Written as DNA, the CDR3 is TGTGCCAGCAGTGGGATAGGGGTGAAGCCGACCTATGGAAACACCATATATTTT. Translating gives CASSGIGVKPTYGNTIYF. V and J are TRBV6-1 and TRBJ1-3; D may be TRBD1 (5 bases). The CDR3 extends over 18 amino acids. Trimming shortened V by 4 bases and J by 3 bases, and 22 bases separated the two germline ends. Germline loops: CDR1 MNHNS, CDR2 SASEGT.

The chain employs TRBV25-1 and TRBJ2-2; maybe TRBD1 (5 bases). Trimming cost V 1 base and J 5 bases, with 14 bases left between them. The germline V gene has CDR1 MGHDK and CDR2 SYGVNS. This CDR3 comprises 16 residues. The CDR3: CASSEWGAGLTGELFF. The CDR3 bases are TGTGCCAGCAGTGAATGGGGTGCAGGGCTGACCGGGGAGCTGTTTTTT.

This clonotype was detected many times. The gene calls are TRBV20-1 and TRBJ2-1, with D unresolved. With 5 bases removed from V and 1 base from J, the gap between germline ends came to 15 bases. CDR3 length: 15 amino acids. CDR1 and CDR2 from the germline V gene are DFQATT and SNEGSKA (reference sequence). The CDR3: CSAPPPQVSYNEQFF. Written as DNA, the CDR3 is TGCAGTGCTCCCCCCCCGCAGGTGTCCTACAATGAGCAGTTCTTC.

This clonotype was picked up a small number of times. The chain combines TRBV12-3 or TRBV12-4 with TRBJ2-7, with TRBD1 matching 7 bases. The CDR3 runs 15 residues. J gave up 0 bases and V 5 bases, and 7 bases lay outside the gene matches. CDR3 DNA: TGTGCCAGCAGTATGACAGGGACCTCCTCCTACGAGCAGTACTTC. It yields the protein CASSMTGTSSYEQYF.

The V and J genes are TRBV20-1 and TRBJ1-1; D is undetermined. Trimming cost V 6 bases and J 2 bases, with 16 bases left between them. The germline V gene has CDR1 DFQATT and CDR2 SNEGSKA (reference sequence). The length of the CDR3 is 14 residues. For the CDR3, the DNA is TGCAGTGCCGGGAGGAGGAGTAGCAACACTGAAGCTTTCTTT. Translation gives CSAGRRSSNTEAFF.

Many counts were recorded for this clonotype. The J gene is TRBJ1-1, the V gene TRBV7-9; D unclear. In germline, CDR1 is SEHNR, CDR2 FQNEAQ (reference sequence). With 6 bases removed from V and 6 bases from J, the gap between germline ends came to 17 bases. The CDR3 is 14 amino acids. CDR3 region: CASSFLRSPSEAFF. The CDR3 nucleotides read TGTGCCAGCAGTTTTTTAAGGTCGCCCTCTGAAGCTTTCTTT.

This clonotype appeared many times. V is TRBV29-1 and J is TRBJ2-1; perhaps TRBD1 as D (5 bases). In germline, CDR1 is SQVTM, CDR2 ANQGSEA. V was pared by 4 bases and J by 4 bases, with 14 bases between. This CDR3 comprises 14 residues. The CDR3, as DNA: TGCAGCGTTGCTAAGGGGATCCCGTACAATGAGCAGTTCTTC. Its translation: CSVAKGIPYNEQFF.

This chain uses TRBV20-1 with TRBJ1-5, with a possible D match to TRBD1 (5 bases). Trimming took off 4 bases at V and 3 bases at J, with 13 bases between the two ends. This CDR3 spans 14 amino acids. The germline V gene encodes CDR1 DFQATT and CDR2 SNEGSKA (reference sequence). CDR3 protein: CSATTGSDNQPQHF. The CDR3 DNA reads TGCAGTGCTACAACAGGCAGCGACAATCAGCCCCAGCATTTT.

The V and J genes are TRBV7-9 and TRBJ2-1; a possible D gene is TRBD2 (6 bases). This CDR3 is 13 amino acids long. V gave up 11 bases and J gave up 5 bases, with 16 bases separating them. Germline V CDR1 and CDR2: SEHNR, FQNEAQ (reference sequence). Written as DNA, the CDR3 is TGTGCCCCAACGGGGGTGGAGGACAATGAGCAGTTCTTC. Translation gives CAPTGVEDNEQFF.

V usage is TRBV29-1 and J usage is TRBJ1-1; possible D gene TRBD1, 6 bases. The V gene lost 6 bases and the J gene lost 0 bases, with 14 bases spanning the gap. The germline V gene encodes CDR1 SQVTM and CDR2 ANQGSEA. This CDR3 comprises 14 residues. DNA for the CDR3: TGCAGCGTGGGGGCGAGGGGTTTGAACACTGAAGCTTTCTTT. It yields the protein CSVGARGLNTEAFF.

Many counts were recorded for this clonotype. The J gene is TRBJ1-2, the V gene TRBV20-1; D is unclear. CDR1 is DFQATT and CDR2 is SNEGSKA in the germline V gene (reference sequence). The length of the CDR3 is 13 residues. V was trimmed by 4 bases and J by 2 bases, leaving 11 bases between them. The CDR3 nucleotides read TGCAGTGCTACACGAGGAATCAACTATGGCTACACCTTC. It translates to CSATRGINYGYTF.

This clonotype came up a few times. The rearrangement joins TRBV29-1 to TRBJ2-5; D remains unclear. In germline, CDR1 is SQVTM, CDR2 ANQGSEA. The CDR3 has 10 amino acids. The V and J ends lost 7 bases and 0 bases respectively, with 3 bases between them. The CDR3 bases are TGCAGCGCCTACCAAGAGACCCAGTACTTC. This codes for CSAYQETQYF.

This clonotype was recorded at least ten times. Here the CDR3 reads CASSPQPGDTEAFF. The DNA of the CDR3 is TGTGCCAGCAGCCCGCAGCCGGGAGACACTGAAGCTTTCTTT. V usage is TRBV11-1 and J usage is TRBJ1-1; D not certain. The CDR3 contains 14 residues. Trimming pared 5 bases from V and 3 bases from J, leaving 13 bases between. CDR1 is SGHAT and CDR2 is FQDESV in the germline V gene (reference sequence).